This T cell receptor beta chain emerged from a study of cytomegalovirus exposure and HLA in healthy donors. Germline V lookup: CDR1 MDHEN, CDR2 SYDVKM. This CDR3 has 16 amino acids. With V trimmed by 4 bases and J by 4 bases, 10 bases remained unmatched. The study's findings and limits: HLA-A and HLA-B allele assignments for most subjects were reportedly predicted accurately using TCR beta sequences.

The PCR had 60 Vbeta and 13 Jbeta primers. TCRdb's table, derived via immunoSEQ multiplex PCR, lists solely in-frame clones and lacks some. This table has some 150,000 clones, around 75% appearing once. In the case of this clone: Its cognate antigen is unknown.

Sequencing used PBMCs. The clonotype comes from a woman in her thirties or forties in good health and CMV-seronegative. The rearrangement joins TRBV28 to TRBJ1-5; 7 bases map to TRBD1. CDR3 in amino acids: CASSWRGGVGNQPQHF. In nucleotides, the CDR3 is TGTGCCAGCAGTTGGCGAGGGGGCGTGGGGAATCAGCCCCAGCATTTT.